Below, 9 T cell receptor beta chains from the same sample are listed, as sequenced in a study of long-term antiretroviral therapy in people with HIV. Samples were assayed with immunoSEQ v3.0 at survey level. The protocol was immunoSEQ multiplex PCR, while the TCRdb copy is restricted to in-frame clones and leaves out a portion. In the table there are about 30,000 clones, about 88% of which are singletons. The input for sequencing was unsorted PBMCs, taken 2 years after starting antiretroviral therapy. The receptors derive from a man between 50 and 59 years old with HIV.

The gene calls are TRBV5-6 and TRBJ2-7; 8 nucleotides line up with TRBD2. The CDR3 has 19 residues. CDR1 is SGHDT and CDR2 is YYEEEE in the germline V gene. Unmatched junction bases numbered 19, after V lost 3 bases and J lost 2 bases. In DNA, the CDR3 is TGTGCCAGCAGCTGCCGGGACTCGATGACTAGCGCCTCAACCTACGAGCAGTACTTC. This gives the protein CASSCRDSMTSASTYEQYF.

This rearrangement joins TRBV6-1 to TRBJ2-4; D is perhaps TRBD2 (7 bases). V was cut by 7 bases and J by 5 bases, with 12 bases left in between. Germline V gene lookup returns CDR1 MNHNS and CDR2 SASEGT. The CDR3 is 13 residues long. CDR3 DNA: TGTGCCAGCAAGGGGGGGGCCCAAAACATTCAGTACTTC. This gives the protein CASKGGAQNIQYF.

The CDR3 nucleotides read TGTGCCAGCAGCGTAGGGGCCCACTCTGGAAACACCATATATTTT. It translates to CASSVGAHSGNTIYF. The chain uses TRBV9 and TRBJ1-3; D call uncertain. From germline, CDR1 is SGDLS and CDR2 YYNGEE. V was trimmed by 0 bases and J by 0 bases, leaving 7 bases between them. This CDR3 has 15 residues.

The sample holds a few counts of this clone. This sequence joins TRBV5-4 and TRBJ2-7; perhaps TRBD1 as D (6 bases). This CDR3 has 15 amino acids. Trimming took off 3 bases at V and 6 bases at J, with 19 bases between the two ends. CDR1 is SGHNT and CDR2 is YYREEE in the germline V gene (reference sequence). The CDR3 spells CASSYPRGDKGEQYF. CDR3 sequence (DNA): TGTGCCAGCAGCTACCCCAGGGGCGACAAGGGCGAGCAGTACTTC.

The rearrangement uses TRBV28 and TRBJ1-1, with unresolved D. The CDR3 loop spans 12 amino acids. Per the germline V gene, CDR1 is MDHEN and CDR2 is SYDVKM. V was pared by 3 bases and J by 1 base, with 3 bases between. Here the CDR3 DNA reads TGTGCCAGCAGTTTTTGGAACACTGAAGCTTTCTTT. This sequence encodes CASSFWNTEAFF.

The chain uses TRBV28 and TRBJ2-3; 8 nucleotides line up with TRBD1. CDR1 is MDHEN and CDR2 is SYDVKM in the germline V gene. CDR3 length equals 18 residues. V trimming: 5 bases; J trimming: 0 bases; junction bases outside the gene matches: 13. DNA of the CDR3: TGTGCCAGCAGTCCTCCGGGACAGGCTCTAGCTAGCACAGATACGCAGTATTTT. This sequence encodes CASSPPGQALASTDTQYF.

This chain links TRBV6-5 with TRBJ1-5; no reliable D call. The ends were cut back, 0 bases at V and 7 bases at J, with 13 bases in the middle. The CDR3 totals 15 residues. CDR1 MNHEY and CDR2 SVGAGI come from the germline V gene. Here the CDR3 reads CASSYSPSGGQPQHF. The CDR3 DNA follows: TGTGCCAGCAGTTACTCACCCAGCGGAGGGCAGCCCCAGCATTTT.

The chain joins TRBV28 to TRBJ2-7; D gene unclear. Trimming removed 3 bases from V and 0 bases from J, with 3 bases in between. The CDR3 has 12 amino acids. CDR1 and CDR2 from the germline V gene are MDHEN and SYDVKM. CDR3 DNA: TGTGCCAGCAGTTTTAGCTCCTACGAGCAGTACTTC. Its protein product is CASSFSSYEQYF.

The V gene is TRBV5-6, the J gene TRBJ2-7; D uncertain. Germline CDR1 SGHDT, CDR2 YYEEEE. Trimming removed 1 base at V and 3 bases at J, with 8 bases between. The CDR3 is 13 amino acids. CDR3 coding DNA: TGTGCCAGCAGCTTGTCAATGGACTACGAGCAGTACTTC. Translation gives CASSLSMDYEQYF.